This T cell receptor (beta chain) was identified during a study of TIL therapy for anti-PD-1-resistant metastatic lung cancer. This clone has just one count. Deletions cut 2 bases from V and 3 bases from J, with 8 bases between. This CDR3 comprises 13 residues. Germline V CDR1 and CDR2: MNHEY, SMNVEV (reference sequence). Sequencing used immunoSEQ v3. Profiled with immunoSEQ multiplex PCR; TCRdb holds only in-frame clones, not every one. The sample shows around 16,000 clones, over 65% of them seen only once. Described time point: pre-treatment sample, taken before nivolumab and TIL therapy. The rearrangement uses TRBV27 and TRBJ2-7; D ambiguous. The sequences come from blood, collected at baseline. The clonotype originates from a person between 30 and 80 years old with non-small cell lung cancer. CDR3 amino acids: CASSLLTNYEQYF. In nucleotides, the CDR3 is TGTGCCAGCAGTTTACTTACCAACTACGAGCAGTACTTC.